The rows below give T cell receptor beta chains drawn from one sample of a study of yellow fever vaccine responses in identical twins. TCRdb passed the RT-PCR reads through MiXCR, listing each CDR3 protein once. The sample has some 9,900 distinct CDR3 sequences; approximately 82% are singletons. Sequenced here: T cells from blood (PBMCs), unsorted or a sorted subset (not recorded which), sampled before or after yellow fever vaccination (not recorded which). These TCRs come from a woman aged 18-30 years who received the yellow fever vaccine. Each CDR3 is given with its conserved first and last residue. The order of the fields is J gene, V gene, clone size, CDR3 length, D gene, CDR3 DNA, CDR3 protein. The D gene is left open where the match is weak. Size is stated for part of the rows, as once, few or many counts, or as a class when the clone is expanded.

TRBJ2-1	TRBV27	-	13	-	TGTGCCAGCAGTTCTCGGGACCCCGGGGAGCAGTTCTTC	CASSSRDPGEQFF
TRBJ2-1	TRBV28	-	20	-	TGTGCCAGCAGTTTATCCCTCCTACCCACTAGCTCCCACTCCTACAATGAGCAGTTCTTC	CASSLSLLPTSSHSYNEQFF
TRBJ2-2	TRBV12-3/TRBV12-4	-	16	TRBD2	TGTGCCAGCAGTTTAGGGCTAGCGGTAAACACCGGGGAGCTGTTTTTT	CASSLGLAVNTGELFF
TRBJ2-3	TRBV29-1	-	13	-	TGCAGCGTAGACGCGAATTCAGGGGATACGCAGTATTTT	CSVDANSGDTQYF
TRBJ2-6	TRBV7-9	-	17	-	TGTGCCAGCAGCTTGGGATCGGGAGAAGGTGGGGCCAACGTCCTGACTTTC	CASSLGSGEGGANVLTF
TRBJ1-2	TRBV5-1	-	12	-	TGCGCCAGCAGCCCCGCGTTCGGGGGCTACACCTTC	CASSPAFGGYTF
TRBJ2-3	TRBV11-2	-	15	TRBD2	TGTGCCAGCAGCTGGGTAGCGGGGGGGGCAGATACGCAGTATTTT	CASSWVAGGADTQYF
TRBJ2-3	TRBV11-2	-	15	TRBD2	TGTGCCAGCAGCTCGGGGACTAGCAAAGTAGATACGCAGTATTTT	CASSSGTSKVDTQYF
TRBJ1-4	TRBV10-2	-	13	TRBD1	TGCGCCGCTGGCGGGACAGTTAATGAAAAACTGTTTTTT	CAAGGTVNEKLFF
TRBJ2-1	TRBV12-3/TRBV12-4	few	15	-	TGTGCCAGCAGTCCCAGGTCCCCCGCATACAATGAGCAGTTCTTC	CASSPRSPAYNEQFF
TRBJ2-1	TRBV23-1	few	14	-	TGCGCCAGCAGTCAACGGGTTAAGTACAATGAGCAGTTCTTC	CASSQRVKYNEQFF
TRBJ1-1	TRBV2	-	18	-	TGTGCCAGCAGTCGGCAGTCGGAAGTGGGGCTTATGAACACTGAAGCTTTCTTT	CASSRQSEVGLMNTEAFF
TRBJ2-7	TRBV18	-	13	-	TGTGCCAGCTCACCACCGTCCGCCCGGGAGCAGTACTTC	CASSPPSAREQYF
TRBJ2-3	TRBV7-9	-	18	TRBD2	TGTGCCAGCAGCTTAGCGCGGTGGGAGGGGAGATTCACAGATACGCAGTATTTT	CASSLARWEGRFTDTQYF
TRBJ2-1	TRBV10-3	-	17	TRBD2	TGTGCCATCAGTGAGTCGAAGGCTAGCGGGGGGTACAATGAGCAGTTCTTC	CAISESKASGGYNEQFF
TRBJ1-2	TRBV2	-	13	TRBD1	TGTGCCATAAGGGACAGGGGGAACTATGGCTACACCTTC	CAIRDRGNYGYTF
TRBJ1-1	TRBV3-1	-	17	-	TGTGCCAGCAGCCCCCAGGAAAAAGGGGGGTTTGGGGCTGAAGCTTTCTTT	CASSPQEKGGFGAEAFF
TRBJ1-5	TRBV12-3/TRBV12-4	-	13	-	TGTGCCAGCAGTTTCAGGGGTAGTCAGCCCCAGCATTTT	CASSFRGSQPQHF
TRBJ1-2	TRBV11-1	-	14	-	TGTGCCAGCAGCTTATGGGTTTCGGACTATGGCTACACCTTC	CASSLWVSDYGYTF
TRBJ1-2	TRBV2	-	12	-	TGTGCCAGCAGTCCTGTGGCAGGCGGCTACACCTTC	CASSPVAGGYTF
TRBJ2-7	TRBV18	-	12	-	TGTGCCAGCTCACCCGGTACGGGCGAGCAGTACTTC	CASSPGTGEQYF
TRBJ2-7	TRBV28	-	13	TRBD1	TGTGCCAGCAGCAAGGGACAGGCCTACGAGCAGTACTTC	CASSKGQAYEQYF
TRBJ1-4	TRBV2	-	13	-	TGTGCCAGTAATGTTGTGGGGAATGAAAAACTGTTTTTT	CASNVVGNEKLFF
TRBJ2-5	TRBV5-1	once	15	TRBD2	TGCGCCAGCAGCTTCACGGCGGGAGGGCGGGAGACCCAGTACTTC	CASSFTAGGRETQYF
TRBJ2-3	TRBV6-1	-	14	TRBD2	TGTGCCAGCAGTACGGGACTAGCGGCAGATACGCAGTATTTT	CASSTGLAADTQYF
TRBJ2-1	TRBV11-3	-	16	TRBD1	TGTGCCAGCAGCTTAGTTCCACAGGGGGCGTTCGATGAGCAGTTCTTC	CASSLVPQGAFDEQFF
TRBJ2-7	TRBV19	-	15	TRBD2	TGTGCCAGTAATGCTAGCGGGAGGAAGACGAACGAGCAGTACTTC	CASNASGRKTNEQYF
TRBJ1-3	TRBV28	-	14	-	TGTGCCAGTATCGGACAGCTCTCTGGAAACACCATATATTTT	CASIGQLSGNTIYF
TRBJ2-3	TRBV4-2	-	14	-	TGTGCCAGCAGCCAAGGCGACATTGCTGATACGCAGTATTTT	CASSQGDIADTQYF
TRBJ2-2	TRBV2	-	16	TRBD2	TGTGCCACCTCTAGCGGATGGATAGCGAACACCGGGGAGCTGTTTTTT	CATSSGWIANTGELFF
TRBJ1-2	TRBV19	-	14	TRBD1	TGTGCCACCCACATAGACAGGGGAGTGAGCGGCTACACCTTC	CATHIDRGVSGYTF
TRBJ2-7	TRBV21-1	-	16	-	TGTGCCAGCAGCAAATGCTCGACTAGCGGCCCCTACGAGCAGTACTTC	CASSKCSTSGPYEQYF
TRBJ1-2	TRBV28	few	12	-	TGTGCCAGCAGGGGCGGGACGATAGGCTACACCTTC	CASRGGTIGYTF
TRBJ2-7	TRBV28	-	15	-	TGTGCCAGCAGTCCCCCCCATCGCATTGGGGACGAGCAGTACTTC	CASSPPHRIGDEQYF
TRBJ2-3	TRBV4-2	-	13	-	TGTGCCAGCAGCCCCCAGAGGACAGATACGCAGTATTTT	CASSPQRTDTQYF